The rows below give T cell receptor beta chains drawn from one sample of a study of cytomegalovirus exposure and HLA in healthy donors. The protocol was immunoSEQ multiplex PCR, while the TCRdb copy is restricted to in-frame clones and leaves out a portion. This sample has about 90,000 clones, with approximately 56% found just once. Sequenced: PBMCs. All receptors derive from a woman aged 25 to 39 in good health and CMV-seropositive. The CDR3 runs from the conserved cysteine through the conserved F or W. The D gene is left open where the match is weak. Clone size is stated in some rows and not others, as once, few, many or a class when expanded.

v_call	j_call	cdr3_length	d_call	clone_size	cdr3_nt	cdr3_aa
TRBV9	TRBJ1-1	14	TRBD1	once	TGTGCCAGCAGCGTAGTGTGGGACAGCACTGAAGCTTTCTTT	CASSVVWDSTEAFF
TRBV23-1	TRBJ1-1	15	TRBD1	.	TGCGCCAGCAGTCAATCAGGGACAGGGGGTTCAGAAGCTTTCTTT	CASSQSGTGGSEAFF
TRBV9	TRBJ2-5	14	.	.	TGTGCCAGCAGCGTAGGCCGGGGTTCCGAGACCCAGTACTTC	CASSVGRGSETQYF
TRBV4-3	TRBJ2-3	15	.	.	TGCGCCAGCAGCCAAGACCGAACTAGCACAGATACGCAGTATTTT	CASSQDRTSTDTQYF
TRBV4-1	TRBJ2-7	15	TRBD2	few	TGCGCCAGCAGCCAAGAGGGACTAGCAGCCTACGAGCAGTACTTC	CASSQEGLAAYEQYF
TRBV11-2	TRBJ1-2	17	TRBD1	.	TGTGCCAGCAGCTCCCGGGACAGGGGCGCCTCTAACTATGGCTACACCTTC	CASSSRDRGASNYGYTF
TRBV29-1	TRBJ1-2	13	TRBD1	few	TGCAGCGTTGAAATGGACAGGGTTGGAGGCTACACCTTC	CSVEMDRVGGYTF
TRBV4-1	TRBJ2-7	19	TRBD1	.	TGCGCCAGCAGCCAAGATTCTGGGGCTGACCGGGACAGTTCTTACGAGCAGTACTTC	CASSQDSGADRDSSYEQYF
TRBV10-3	TRBJ1-2	17	TRBD1	.	TGTGCCATCAGTGATCCCCTTTCGACAGGGGGCAGCAATGGCTACACCTTC	CAISDPLSTGGSNGYTF
TRBV15	TRBJ2-3	16	.	few	TGTGCCACCAGCAGAGACAGGGGTGTGAGGGCAGATACGCAGTATTTT	CATSRDRGVRADTQYF
TRBV11-2	TRBJ2-7	12	.	once	TGTGCCTGGGAGGCGGCGGGAACTAAGCAGTACTTC	CAWEAAGTKQYF
TRBV6-4	TRBJ2-1	16	TRBD1	.	TGTGCCAGCAGTGCCTCTCCGGGACAGGGGCACAATGAGCAGTTCTTC	CASSASPGQGHNEQFF
TRBV28	TRBJ2-1	15	TRBD2	.	TGTGCCAGCAGCGGGACTAGCGGGACCTACAATGAGCAGTTCTTC	CASSGTSGTYNEQFF
TRBV7-2	TRBJ2-1	15	.	.	TGTGCCAGCAGCTTAGCCGCGGGAAACTACAATGAGCAGTTCTTC	CASSLAAGNYNEQFF
TRBV10-1	TRBJ2-5	15	.	.	TGCGCCAGCAGTGAGGGGGCCGGCCGGCAAGAGACCCAGTACTTC	CASSEGAGRQETQYF
TRBV7-2	TRBJ2-7	13	.	few	TGTGCCAGCAGCTTAGGCCAGATCTACGAGCAGTACTTC	CASSLGQIYEQYF
TRBV7-2	TRBJ2-7	15	.	few	TGTGCCAGCAGCTTAGAGGGACTGCAATATAACGAGCAGTACTTC	CASSLEGLQYNEQYF
TRBV5-1	TRBJ1-3	14	TRBD1	few	TGCGCCAGCAGTCAGGGGGCATCTGGAAACACCATATATTTT	CASSQGASGNTIYF
TRBV16	TRBJ2-2	15	TRBD1	.	TGTGCCAGCAGCCAATGGACAGGGGCGGCCGGGGAGCTGTTTTTT	CASSQWTGAAGELFF
TRBV2	TRBJ1-1	13	.	.	TGTGCCAGCAGGCCAAGGAGGGACACTGAAGCTTTCTTT	CASRPRRDTEAFF
TRBV5-1	TRBJ2-2	17	TRBD2	.	TGCGCCAGCAGCCCTCGACTAGCGGGTACGAACACCGGGGAGCTGTTTTTT	CASSPRLAGTNTGELFF
TRBV19	TRBJ2-5	13	TRBD1	once	TGTGCCAGTAGTATAGGCAGGGGGGAGACCCAGTACTTC	CASSIGRGETQYF
TRBV7-9	TRBJ1-2	11	.	.	TGTGCCAGCAGCCTTAACTATGGCTACACCTTC	CASSLNYGYTF
TRBV30	TRBJ1-2	12	.	.	TGTGCCTGGAGTCGGGGGGCAGGAGGCTACACCTTC	CAWSRGAGGYTF
TRBV7-9	TRBJ2-7	12	.	once	TGTGCCAGCAGCTTAAGGGGTCGGGAGCAGTACTTC	CASSLRGREQYF
TRBV27	TRBJ2-1	15	.	few	TGTGCCAGCAGTCCCCTCCCTAGCTCCTACAATGAGCAGTTCTTC	CASSPLPSSYNEQFF
TRBV7-9	TRBJ1-4	15	.	.	TGTGCCAGCAGCTTAGACCGGGATAGTAGTGAAAAACTGTTTTTT	CASSLDRDSSEKLFF
TRBV19	TRBJ1-4	17	.	.	TGTGCCAGTAGTATAGCCCGAGGGAGGGCAAGGGGAGAAAAACTGTTTTTT	CASSIARGRARGEKLFF
TRBV30	TRBJ1-1	13	.	.	TGTGCCGGAGGGCAGAACCCGAACACTGAAGCTTTCTTT	CAGGQNPNTEAFF
TRBV2	TRBJ2-1	13	TRBD1	.	TGTGCCAGCACGGGACAGGGGATGTATGAGCAGTTCTTC	CASTGQGMYEQFF
TRBV5-4	TRBJ2-2	14	.	.	TGTGCCAGCAGACCCACAGAGAACACCGGGGAGCTGTTTTTT	CASRPTENTGELFF
TRBV7-9	TRBJ2-5	14	.	.	TGTGCCAGCAGCCCCGGTGGCGGCCAAGAGACCCAGTACTTC	CASSPGGGQETQYF
TRBV18	TRBJ1-4	14	.	few	TGTGCCAGCTCCCAAACGGGGTCGAATGAAAAACTGTTTTTT	CASSQTGSNEKLFF
TRBV7-9	TRBJ2-1	13	.	.	TGTGCCAGCAGCGCGGTGGACTACAATGAGCAGTTCTTC	CASSAVDYNEQFF
TRBV15	TRBJ1-5	16	.	.	TGTGCCACCAGCAGAGGGACAGTTTCGGGCAATCAGCCCCAGCATTTT	CATSRGTVSGNQPQHF
TRBV5-6	TRBJ1-6	14	.	.	TGTGCCAGCAGGCCGGGGGGGAGGGTTTCACCCCTCCACTTT	CASRPGGRVSPLHF
TRBV28	TRBJ1-1	16	TRBD1	few	TGTGCCAGCAGTTTAGCGGGACAGCTTATGAACACTGAAGCTTTCTTT	CASSLAGQLMNTEAFF
TRBV5-1	TRBJ2-3	17	TRBD2	.	TGCGCCAGCAGCCCCCCCTTACTAGCGGGGGATACAGATACGCAGTATTTT	CASSPPLLAGDTDTQYF
TRBV5-1	TRBJ2-1	15	.	.	TGCGCCAGCAGCTTGGTACAGGGCTCCTACAATGAGCAGTTCTTC	CASSLVQGSYNEQFF
TRBV9	TRBJ2-2	14	.	few	TGTGCCAGCAGCGTAGGTCAGTTCACCGGGGAGCTGTTTTTT	CASSVGQFTGELFF
TRBV5-1	TRBJ2-3	17	TRBD2	once	TGCGCCAGCAGCTTGTCGCGGGGGGTTTTAGGCACAGATACGCAGTATTTT	CASSLSRGVLGTDTQYF
TRBV18	TRBJ1-1	15	TRBD1	.	TGTGCCAGCTCACCAAGACAGGGGGCCAACACTGAAGCTTTCTTT	CASSPRQGANTEAFF
TRBV2	TRBJ1-2	12	.	.	TGTGCCAGCAGTGAATCGCGGTATGGCTACACCTTC	CASSESRYGYTF
TRBV6-1	TRBJ1-1	16	TRBD1	few	TGTGCCAGCAGTGGGCAGGGGGGAGTTATTAACACTGAAGCTTTCTTT	CASSGQGGVINTEAFF
TRBV5-1	TRBJ2-1	19	.	.	TGCGCCAGCAGCTTGGAGGGCCTAGCGAGGACCGGGGCCAATAAAGAGCAGTTCTTC	CASSLEGLARTGANKEQFF
TRBV5-4	TRBJ1-2	16	TRBD1	.	TGTGCCAGCAGCCCTGGGACAGTCGCATTTGTGGCTGGCTACACCTTC	CASSPGTVAFVAGYTF
TRBV5-5	TRBJ1-2	15	TRBD1	.	TGTGCCAGCAGCTTGGCCTGGGACAGGGAGTATGGCTACACCTTC	CASSLAWDREYGYTF